This paragraph covers one T cell receptor (beta chain) sequence. CDR3 length: 19 residues. V lost 3 bases and J lost 0; bases outside the gene matches: 14. Per the germline V gene, CDR1 is MNHEY and CDR2 is SMNVEV (reference sequence). The data stem from a study of T cell changes during pregnancy in multiple sclerosis. Using immunoSEQ multiplex PCR, the repertoire was profiled, and TCRdb retains in-frame clones only, with some absent. The sample holds 60,000 to 75,000 clones, roughly 89% seen once. The material sequenced was peripheral blood, taken in the second trimester of pregnancy. This clonotype originated in a female donor with multiple sclerosis, enrolled in a pregnancy study. The chain is built from TRBV27 and TRBJ2-7; 10 bases align to TRBD1. CDR3 in DNA: TGTGCCAGCAGTTTTTACCTCCCGGGAGGGGACAGGGGCTCCTACGAGCAGTACTTC. As protein: CASSFYLPGGDRGSYEQYF.